Below are 8 T cell receptor beta chains sequenced from a single sample in a study of T cell repertoires and HLA-DP antigens. Which antigens these TCRs recognize remains unknown. The table came from immunoSEQ multiplex PCR; TCRdb's copy has only in-frame clones and leaves some out. The sample shows roughly 110,000 clones, more than 85% of them seen only once. The sample consisted of CD4+ T cells from PBMCs. The receptors were sampled from a woman in her late teens or twenties in good health and CMV-seronegative.

The rearrangement joins TRBV2 to TRBJ1-4; no clear D gene. V lost 7 bases, J lost 1 base, and 13 bases lay in between. The CDR3 loop spans 15 amino acids. Germline lookup yields CDR1 SNHLY and CDR2 FYNNEI. The CDR3: CASMRWAGTNEKLFF. CDR3 DNA sequence: TGTGCCAGCATGAGGTGGGCCGGAACTAATGAAAAACTGTTTTTT.

This sequence joins TRBV7-9 and TRBJ1-2; D gene uncertain. The CDR3 is 13 residues long. CDR1 and CDR2 (germline): SEHNR, FQNEAQ (reference sequence). V was shortened by 7 bases and J by 8 bases, with 17 bases between the two germline ends. CDR3 DNA sequence: TGTGCCAGCAAGACTAAAGGTGGTCAGGGCTACACCTTC. It codes for CASKTKGGQGYTF. The variable domain in full, completed from reference TRBV7-9 and TRBJ1-2, reads DTGVSQNPRHKITKRGQNVTFRCDPISEHNRLYWYRQTLGQGPEFLTYFQNEAQLEKSRLLSDRFSAERPKGSFSTLEIQRTEQGDSAMYLCASKTKGGQGYTFGSGTRLTVV.

The chain combines TRBV27 with TRBJ2-1; the match to TRBD2 covers 13 bases. The trim removed 5 bases at V and 10 bases at J, leaving 14 bases unmatched. This CDR3 contains 17 residues. The germline CDR1 and CDR2 sequences are MNHEY and SMNVEV (reference sequence). CDR3 DNA sequence: TGTGCCAGCAGTCTCGGACTAGCGGGAGCCGCGGGGGGGGAGCAGTTCTTC. It translates to CASSLGLAGAAGGEQFF.

This clone was counted once. The chain has TRBV28 and TRBJ2-7; TRBD1 matches at 7 bases. The CDR3 is made up of 14 amino acids. From germline, CDR1 is MDHEN and CDR2 SYDVKM. J gave up 0 bases and V 5 bases, and 4 bases lay outside the gene matches. CDR3 residues: CASSAGDSSYEQYV. In DNA, the CDR3 is TGTGCCAGCAGTGCCGGGGACAGCTCCTACGAGCAGTACGTC.

The chain links TRBV4-2 to TRBJ1-5; D uncertain. Germline V gene data show CDR1 as LGHNA and CDR2 as YNFKEQ. The CDR3 extends over 14 amino acids. Trimming shortened V by 0 bases and J by 1 base, and 4 bases separated the two germline ends. In nucleotides, the CDR3 is TGTGCCAGCAGCCAAGAAGGCAGCAATCAGCCCCAGCATTTT. Its protein is CASSQEGSNQPQHF.

This clone was counted a single time. V gene TRBV7-3 combines with J gene TRBJ2-5; 8 bases align to TRBD1. CDR1 is SGHTA, CDR2 FQGTGA, per germline. The CDR3 is made up of 19 amino acids. J gave up 5 bases and V 1 base, and 18 bases lay outside the gene matches. CDR3 bases: TGTGCCAGCAGCTTAAACCCCCCACTCCGGACAGGGCAAGGGGAGACCCAGTACTTC. The encoded protein is CASSLNPPLRTGQGETQYF.

This rearrangement joins TRBV5-1 to TRBJ1-1; 7 bases align to TRBD1. The CDR3 is 16 amino acids. The ends lost 5 bases at V and 1 base at J; junction bases unmatched: 11. Germline V gene sequence: CDR1 SGHRS, CDR2 YFSETQ. The CDR3 loop reads CASRPQGPARNTEAFF. CDR3 nucleotide sequence: TGCGCCAGCAGGCCACAGGGGCCCGCCCGGAACACTGAAGCTTTCTTT.

V and J are TRBV28 and TRBJ1-1; D remains unclear. The germline V gene encodes CDR1 MDHEN and CDR2 SYDVKM. This CDR3 has 11 residues. Trimming pared 7 bases from V and 2 bases from J, leaving 5 bases between. CDR3: CASTLNTEAFF. In DNA form, the CDR3 reads TGTGCCAGCACCTTAAACACTGAAGCTTTCTTT.